The T cell receptor (beta chain) described here comes from a study of cytomegalovirus exposure and HLA in healthy donors. Study-level findings and limits: A later look showed TCR association rates differing by HLA locus, highest for DRB1 and lowest for HLA-C. CMV serostatus was the sole immune exposure information available.

Vbeta (60) and Jbeta (13) primers were used in the PCR. TCRdb keeps only in-frame clones here, not all; method: immunoSEQ multiplex PCR. This table lists about 96,000 clones. Turning to this clone: The target antigen is unknown.

This receptor was obtained from a woman in her 30s in good health and CMV-seronegative. Sequencing was done on a sample of PBMCs.

CDR3 region: CASSEEAGTQETQYF. The CDR3 region has the DNA TGTGCCAGCAGTGAAGAGGCTGGAACCCAAGAGACCCAGTACTTC. The rearrangement uses TRBV25-1 and TRBJ2-5; D is uncertain. CDR1 and CDR2 (germline): MGHDK, SYGVNS. The CDR3 runs 15 residues. The V gene lost 2 bases and the J gene lost 1 base, with 11 bases spanning the gap.